Below, one T cell receptor beta chain is given with its context. Its recognized antigen is unknown. Per-nucleotide qualities are absent, and no much larger clonotype sits a single base away. Patients with a history of autoimmune disease or receiving systemic immunosuppression were excluded from the trial. Peripheral blood for TCR sequencing was drawn from every dose cohort at baseline, at cycle 4 day 1 and at cycle 7 day 1. The samples were drawn from a first-in-human, open-label, multicenter phase I dose-escalation trial of ivuxolimab. Adults with locally advanced or metastatic melanoma, renal cell, hepatocellular, or head and neck squamous cell carcinoma were enrolled in the trial. Before TCR sequencing, CD4+ and CD8+ T cells were separately sorted from peripheral blood. These data come from a study of OX40 agonist ivuxolimab in advanced cancers. General notes on the study: Ivuxolimab was an agonistic, fully human IgG2 monoclonal antibody directed against OX40 (CD134), a costimulatory receptor. Among the 50 to 55 dose-escalation patients, approximately 20 had hepatocellular carcinoma, roughly 15 melanoma, 9 renal cell carcinoma and 9 head and neck cancer. The paper covers the monotherapy dose-escalation part of the phase I ivuxolimab trial, which included N ≈ 52 patients. A male proportion of roughly 80% and a mean age of 60 years, ranging from 23 to 79, were recorded for the dose-escalation cohort. Patients were allowed to have had prior anti-PD-1, anti-PD-L1 or anti-CTLA-4 therapy, and more than 35% of the dose-escalation patients had been treated with checkpoint inhibitors. Intravenous ivuxolimab was administered to patients every 2 weeks at six dose levels: 0.01, 0.1, 0.3, 1.5, 3 and 10 mg/kg. Partial responses occurred in three dose-escalation patients: two with cutaneous melanoma and one with hepatocellular carcinoma. The point of sequencing TCRbeta in the periphery was to test whether ivuxolimab changed TCR sequence diversity and drove clonal T-cell expansion. What the work shows at the level of the full study, not this receptor alone: After ivuxolimab, more expanded clones were found on average in CD8+ T cells than in CD4+ T cells. The antigen specificity of the peripheral T cells that underwent clonal expansion was not determined. Partial responders in the 0.1-3.0 mg/kg groups had among the lowest normalized peripheral clonal expansion, especially among CD8+ T cells. Low levels of normalized T-cell clonal expansion were also seen in some nonresponding patients. At doses from 0.1 to 3.0 mg/kg, clonal expansion was seen in both CD4+ and CD8+ blood T cells between baseline and week 6.

Genomic DNA was isolated from the sorted cells so that the TCRbeta CDR3 region could be sequenced. TCRbeta CDR3 regions were sequenced using the immunoSEQ Assay. TCRdb stores this immuneACCESS table with in-frame sequences only. Part of the clones is absent; in the studies checked, under half of the shortfall reflects unresolved V genes, and no reason is known for the rest. The sample has 60,000 to 80,000 clones on record, more than 65% of them singletons. The top ten clones comprise about 1.1% of the sample. The germline V and J ends show losses of 4 bases and 13 bases respectively, and no gene match explains 6 bases of the junction. CDR1 SGHTS and CDR2 YDEGEE were looked up in the germline V gene. The CDR3 goes from the cysteine to the phenylalanine over 12 residues. The sequence is cut down to CDR3 DNA, 36 bases in frame from base 1.

The sample in question was CD4+ or CD8+ T cells sorted from blood, obtained in a trial of the OX40 agonist ivuxolimab. The chain couples TRBV5-8 to TRBJ2-2; 8 of the junction bases match TRBD1. The origin of this receptor is an adult with an advanced solid tumor such as melanoma, head and neck, liver or kidney cancer. The nucleotides are TGTGCCAGCAGCGGTGGGACAGGCGGGCTGTTTTTT. It encodes CASSGGTGGLFF. With the rest looked up from the reference TRBV5-8 and TRBJ2-2 genes rather than sequenced, the full variable domain is EAGVTQSPTHLIKTRGQQATLRCSPISGHTSVYWYQQALGLGLQFLLWYDEGEERNRGNFPPRFSGRQFPNYSSELNVNALELEDSALYLCASSGGTGGLFFGEGSRLTVL.